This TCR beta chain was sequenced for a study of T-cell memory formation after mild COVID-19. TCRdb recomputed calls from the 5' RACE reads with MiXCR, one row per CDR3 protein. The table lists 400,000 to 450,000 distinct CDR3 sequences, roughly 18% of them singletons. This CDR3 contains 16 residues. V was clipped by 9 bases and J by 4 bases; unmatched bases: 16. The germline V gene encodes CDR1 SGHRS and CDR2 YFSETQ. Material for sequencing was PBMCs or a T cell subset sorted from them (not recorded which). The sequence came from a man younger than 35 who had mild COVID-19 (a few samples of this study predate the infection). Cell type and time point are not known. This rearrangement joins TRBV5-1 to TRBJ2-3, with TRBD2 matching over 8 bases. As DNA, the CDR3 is TGCGCCATCTCCTACGGACTAGCCGATGGTCCAGATACGCAGTATTTT. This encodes CAISYGLADGPDTQYF.